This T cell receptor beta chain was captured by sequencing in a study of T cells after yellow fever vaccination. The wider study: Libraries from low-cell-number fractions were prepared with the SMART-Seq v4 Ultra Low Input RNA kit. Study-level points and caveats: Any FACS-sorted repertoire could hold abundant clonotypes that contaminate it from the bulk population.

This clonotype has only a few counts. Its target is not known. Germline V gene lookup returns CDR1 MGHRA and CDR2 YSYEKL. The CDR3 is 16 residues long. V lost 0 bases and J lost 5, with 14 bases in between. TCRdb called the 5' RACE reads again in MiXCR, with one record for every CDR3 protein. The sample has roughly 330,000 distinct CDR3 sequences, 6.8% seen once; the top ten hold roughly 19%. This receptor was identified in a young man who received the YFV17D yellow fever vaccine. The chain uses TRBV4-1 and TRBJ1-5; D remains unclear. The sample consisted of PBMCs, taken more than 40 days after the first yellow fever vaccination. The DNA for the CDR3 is TGCGCCAGCAGCCAAGAATTTAGGTTAATGGATCAGCCCCAGCATTTT. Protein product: CASSQEFRLMDQPQHF.